The 15 T cell receptor beta chains below come from one sample, sequenced in a study of CD8 T cells in Susac syndrome. Reverse transcription of about 0.45 to 1 ug RNA used random hexamers. TCRdb reprocessed the immunoSEQ multiplex PCR reads via MiXCR and lists one record per CDR3 protein. The table has 250,000 to 300,000 distinct CDR3 sequences, roughly 85% seen once; the top ten hold 0.095% to 0.14%. Sequencing input: CD8+ T cells from PBMCs. The receptor source for this set is a human donor with multiple sclerosis.

V usage is TRBV29-1 and J usage is TRBJ2-2; no clear D gene. V lost 4 bases to trimming and J lost 0 bases, with 18 bases between them. The CDR3 spans 17 residues. Germline assignment: CDR1 SQVTM and CDR2 ANQGSEA. CDR3 loop: CSVGPSSDFSNTGELFF. Here the CDR3 DNA reads TGCAGCGTTGGGCCGTCAAGCGACTTTTCGAACACCGGGGAGCTGTTTTTT.

The chain links TRBV13 to TRBJ2-7, with D maybe TRBD2 (5 bases). CDR1 PRHDT and CDR2 FYEKMQ come from the germline V gene (reference sequence). CDR3 length equals 14 residues. V dropped 5 bases and J dropped 2 bases, with 13 bases sitting between them. In DNA form, the CDR3 reads TGTGCCAGCAGCGGCAGAGGACTTACCTACGAGCAGTACTTC. Amino acid sequence: CASSGRGLTYEQYF.

The chain couples TRBV6-6 to TRBJ1-3; TRBD1 aligns across 7 bases. The J segment lost 2 bases and the V segment lost 4 bases, leaving 5 bases of the junction unmatched. The CDR3 loop spans 15 amino acids. Germline-derived CDR1 and CDR2 are MNHNY and SVGAGI (reference sequence). Written as DNA, the CDR3 is TGTGCCAGCAGTTCATACAGGGGAGCTGGAAACACCATATATTTT. Protein: CASSSYRGAGNTIYF.

CDR3 in amino acids: CASSYLGGGHEQFF. CDR3 sequence (DNA): TGTGCCAGCAGTTATCTAGGAGGGGGACATGAGCAGTTCTTC. V is TRBV27 and J is TRBJ2-1, with D perhaps TRBD1 or TRBD2 (6 bases each). The germline V and J ends were trimmed by 4 bases and 8 bases, with 15 bases remaining between them. The CDR3 contains 14 residues. Germline CDR1 is MNHEY and CDR2 is SMNVEV (reference sequence).

This CDR3 reads CASSQDRPLEQYF. The CDR3 region has the DNA TGTGCCAGCAGCCAAGATCGACCCCTGGAGCAGTACTTC. The chain has TRBV3-1 and TRBJ2-7, with D hard to call. CDR1 LGHDT and CDR2 YNNKEL come from the germline V gene (reference sequence). The CDR3 loop spans 13 amino acids. The V end was cut by 0 bases, the J end by 7 bases, with 10 bases between.

The rearrangement uses TRBV2 and TRBJ2-7; no reliable D call. The germline CDR1 and CDR2 sequences are SNHLY and FYNNEI. The CDR3 loop spans 12 amino acids. With 4 bases removed from V and 6 bases from J, the gap between germline ends came to 10 bases. CDR3 nucleotides: TGTGCCAGCAGTGCATTTGAGGCCGAGCAGTACTTC. This encodes CASSAFEAEQYF.

The genes are TRBV11-2 and TRBJ2-7, with TRBD2 identical over 14 bases. The trim removed 5 bases at V and 3 bases at J, leaving 3 bases unmatched. CDR3 length: 15 residues. Per the germline V gene, CDR1 is SGHAT and CDR2 is FQNNGV. CDR3 amino acids: CASSTGLAGGYEQYF. The CDR3 DNA reads TGTGCCAGCAGCACCGGACTAGCGGGAGGCTACGAGCAGTACTTC.

This chain links TRBV18 with TRBJ1-5; a possible D gene is TRBD1 (6 bases). Trimming stripped 3 bases from V and 6 bases from J, with 12 bases between. This CDR3 contains 14 residues. From germline, CDR1 is KGHSH and CDR2 LQKENI. CDR3 loop: CASSPHRAGQPQHF. The DNA of the CDR3 is TGTGCCAGCTCACCTCACAGGGCCGGTCAGCCCCAGCATTTT.

The chain is built from TRBV7-9 and TRBJ2-1; D might be TRBD2 (6 bases). The CDR3 spans 16 residues. In germline, CDR1 is SEHNR, CDR2 FQNEAQ (reference sequence). Between the trimmed V and J ends, which lost 5 bases and 0 bases, there was a span of 14 bases. CDR3 region: CASSQTAGSSYNEQFF. The CDR3 DNA is TGTGCCAGCAGCCAGACAGCGGGCAGCTCCTACAATGAGCAGTTCTTC.

The chain employs TRBV27 and TRBJ2-7; 12 bases match TRBD1. Trimming cost V 6 bases and J 6 bases; bases outside gene matches: 12. The CDR3 sequence is 16 residues long. In germline, CDR1 is MNHEY, CDR2 SMNVEV (reference sequence). DNA for the CDR3: TGTGCCAGCAGGCCCCCAAAAGGGACAGGGGGCGGCGAGCAGTACTTC. It translates to CASRPPKGTGGGEQYF.

This clonotype occurred once. V gene TRBV6-2 or TRBV6-3 combines with J gene TRBJ1-6; D uncertain. The V gene's germline CDR1 is MNHEY and CDR2 SVGEGT. The CDR3 extends over 15 amino acids. Trimming removed 6 bases from V and 9 bases from J, with 18 bases in between. CDR3 protein: CASSHGPSSGSPLHF. The CDR3 nucleotides read TGTGCCAGCAGCCACGGACCCTCAAGCGGTTCACCCCTCCACTTT.

The CDR3 region has the DNA TGTGCCAGCACAACCCTACCGGGAGCCAAAAACATTCAGTACTTC. Its translation is CASTTLPGAKNIQYF. The V and J genes are TRBV11-1 and TRBJ2-4, with no clear D. Germline V gives CDR1 SGHAT, CDR2 FQDESV (reference sequence). This CDR3 has 15 amino acids. The V end lost 7 bases, the J end lost 0 bases, and 13 bases lay between the germline ends.

This clonotype was detected only once. The chain employs TRBV2 and TRBJ2-7; D not resolved. Trimming removed 4 bases at V and 8 bases at J, with 18 bases between. Germline CDR1 reads SNHLY; CDR2 reads FYNNEI. The CDR3 length is 14 residues. The CDR3 coding sequence is TGTGCCAGCAGTGGGGCAATTGGTAGGGAACAGCAGTACTTC. Protein: CASSGAIGREQQYF.

This clonotype is a singleton in its sample. J is TRBJ2-5 and V is TRBV14; the D gene is possibly TRBD1 (5 bases). The CDR3 covers 18 residues. V lost 0 bases, J lost 4 bases, and 21 bases lay in between. Per the germline V gene, CDR1 is SGHDN and CDR2 is FVKESK. The CDR3 reads CASSQDTRLVGVRETQYF. Here the CDR3 DNA reads TGTGCCAGCAGCCAAGACACCCGGCTCGTAGGGGTCAGAGAGACCCAGTACTTC.

This chain connects TRBV28 to TRBJ2-7; a weak D match, TRBD2 (6 bases). CDR3 length: 18 residues. Germline CDR1 and CDR2: MDHEN and SYDVKM. Trimming cost V 2 bases and J 2 bases, with 22 bases left between them. In nucleotides, the CDR3 is TGTGCCAGCAGTTTAATAACCTCCGGGACTGCGACAACCTACGAGCAGTACTTC. Its translation: CASSLITSGTATTYEQYF.